Listed below are T cell receptor beta chains from one sample, sequenced in a study of cytomegalovirus exposure and HLA in healthy donors. Clones were read by immunoSEQ multiplex PCR, and TCRdb kept only the in-frame ones, dropping some. The data contain about 78,000 clones, 70% to 85% of them seen just once; the ten biggest clones take up approximately 2.4%. Sequenced material: PBMCs. The source of these receptors is a woman between 50 and 59 years old in good health and CMV-seronegative. Both conserved end residues are part of each CDR3. D genes are given only for firm matches. Rows give clone size only sometimes, using once, few, many, or a class for an expanded clone.

. | . | TRBJ1-2 | TRBV19 | CASSIAKSRTAFYGYTF | TGTGCCAGTAGTATAGCCAAATCCCGGACAGCCTTCTATGGCTACACCTTC
. | few | TRBJ1-1 | TRBV5-4 | CASSLAGRGHTEAFF | TGTGCCAGCAGCTTGGCCGGCAGGGGTCACACTGAAGCTTTCTTT
TRBD1 | . | TRBJ1-4 | TRBV14 | CASSRGQGAANEKLFF | TGTGCCAGCAGCCGGGGACAGGGGGCGGCTAATGAAAAACTGTTTTTT
. | . | TRBJ2-3 | TRBV5-4 | CASSLGQGLTDTQYF | TGTGCCAGCAGCTTGGGGCAGGGGTTGACAGATACGCAGTATTTT
. | . | TRBJ1-2 | TRBV5-1 | CASSPVGLDYGYTF | TGCGCCAGCAGCCCCGTGGGGCTGGACTATGGCTACACCTTC
TRBD1 | . | TRBJ2-5 | TRBV30 | CAWNSGQGTRETQYF | TGTGCCTGGAACTCGGGACAGGGGACCAGGGAGACCCAGTACTTC
TRBD1 | . | TRBJ1-2 | TRBV5-1 | CASSWGGRGQGMIYGYTF | TGCGCCAGCAGCTGGGGGGGTCGGGGACAGGGGATGATCTATGGCTACACCTTC
TRBD2 | . | TRBJ2-1 | TRBV10-3 | CAITRGLAGANEQFF | TGTGCCATCACGAGGGGGCTAGCGGGAGCTAATGAGCAGTTCTTC
TRBD2 | . | TRBJ2-1 | TRBV25-1 | CASSEYQAGLEYNEQFF | TGTGCCAGCAGTGAATATCAGGCGGGACTAGAATACAATGAGCAGTTCTTC
. | . | TRBJ2-7 | TRBV7-8 | CASSLTDTYEQYF | TGTGCCAGCAGCCTGACAGATACCTACGAGCAGTACTTC
. | . | TRBJ1-5 | TRBV7-9 | CASSLVGRHNQPQHF | TGTGCCAGCAGCTTAGTGGGCAGGCACAATCAGCCCCAGCATTTT
TRBD1 | . | TRBJ2-7 | TRBV27 | CATQTRAGTGYEQYF | TGTGCCACCCAAACTAGGGCCGGGACAGGCTACGAGCAGTACTTC
. | few | TRBJ2-3 | TRBV6-5 | CASTKRVEADTQYF | TGTGCCAGCACTAAGAGGGTAGAAGCAGATACGCAGTATTTT
TRBD1 | . | TRBJ1-6 | TRBV19 | CASSIGDRGSYNSPLHF | TGTGCCAGTAGTATAGGAGACAGGGGTTCCTATAATTCCCCCCTCCACTTT
. | . | TRBJ2-5 | TRBV7-9 | CASSFNKPAQYF | TGTGCCAGCAGCTTTAATAAGCCGGCCCAGTACTTC
TRBD2 | . | TRBJ2-3 | TRBV27 | CASSFLAGVGRSTDTQYF | TGTGCCAGCAGTTTTCTAGCGGGAGTGGGTAGAAGCACAGATACGCAGTATTTT
. | . | TRBJ2-5 | TRBV6-5 | CASRRSSEQYF | TGTGCCAGCAGACGGTCGAGTGAGCAGTACTTC
TRBD2 | . | TRBJ2-1 | TRBV4-1 | CASSQDPSGASNEQFF | TGCGCCAGCAGCCAAGATCCTAGCGGGGCGTCCAATGAGCAGTTCTTC
. | . | TRBJ1-2 | TRBV15 | CATSRDWGEAGYGYTF | TGTGCCACCAGCAGAGATTGGGGGGAAGCAGGCTATGGCTACACCTTC
. | . | TRBJ1-3 | TRBV5-1 | CASSSTGKTGNTIYF | TGCGCCAGCAGCTCAACAGGGAAGACTGGAAACACCATATATTTT
. | . | TRBJ1-5 | TRBV29-1 | CSATPGNSNQPQHF | TGCAGCGCAACCCCAGGGAATAGCAATCAGCCCCAGCATTTT
TRBD1 | . | TRBJ1-2 | TRBV7-3 | CASSLSPGQHYGYTF | TGTGCCAGCAGTTTATCCCCGGGACAGCACTATGGCTACACCTTC
TRBD1 | . | TRBJ2-1 | TRBV7-6 | CASSLETGWWNEQFF | TGTGCCAGCAGCTTAGAGACAGGGTGGTGGAATGAGCAGTTCTTC
TRBD2 | few | TRBJ2-1 | TRBV15 | CATSRYGLAGGNEQFF | TGTGCCACCAGCAGGTATGGACTAGCGGGGGGCAATGAGCAGTTCTTC
TRBD1 | . | TRBJ2-7 | TRBV7-9 | CASSPGTGYYEQYF | TGTGCCAGCAGCCCCGGGACAGGATACTACGAGCAGTACTTC
TRBD2 | . | TRBJ2-7 | TRBV6-5 | CASKRLAGEVYEQYF | TGTGCCAGCAAGAGACTAGCGGGAGAGGTCTACGAGCAGTACTTC
. | few | TRBJ1-1 | TRBV7-9 | CASSLVSRTEAFF | TGTGCCAGCAGCTTAGTCAGTCGAACTGAAGCTTTCTTT
TRBD1 | . | TRBJ1-4 | TRBV2 | CASSPFDRAANEKLFF | TGTGCCAGCAGCCCCTTCGACAGGGCGGCTAATGAAAAACTGTTTTTT
. | once | TRBJ2-1 | TRBV4-1 | CASRRTNRDYYNEQFF | TGCGCCAGCAGACGCACCAACAGGGATTACTACAATGAGCAGTTCTTC
. | . | TRBJ1-5 | TRBV19 | CASSPWGPGGNQPQHF | TGTGCCAGTAGTCCTTGGGGGCCGGGGGGGAATCAGCCCCAGCATTTT
. | once | TRBJ2-2 | TRBV29-1 | CSVLASRAGELFF | TGCAGCGTCCTAGCGTCTAGGGCCGGGGAGCTGTTTTTT
TRBD1 | . | TRBJ1-2 | TRBV19 | CASRGTGPTSNYGYTF | TGTGCCAGTAGAGGGACAGGGCCCACCTCAAACTATGGCTACACCTTC
TRBD2 | . | TRBJ2-1 | TRBV14 | CASSQLAGGLNEQFF | TGTGCCAGCAGCCAACTAGCGGGAGGGCTGAATGAGCAGTTCTTC
. | few | TRBJ2-3 | TRBV6-1 | CASSAQGVDTQYF | TGTGCCAGCAGTGCGCAGGGTGTAGATACGCAGTATTTT
TRBD2 | . | TRBJ2-7 | TRBV6-5 | CASSRGLDIHEQYF | TGTGCCAGCAGTAGGGGACTAGACATCCACGAGCAGTACTTC
. | . | TRBJ1-1 | TRBV4-1 | CASSQDYLARVENTEAFF | TGCGCCAGCAGCCAGGACTACTTAGCACGTGTGGAGAACACTGAAGCTTTCTTT
. | . | TRBJ1-1 | TRBV23-1 | CASSQQKIGDCTEAFF | TGCGCCAGCAGTCAACAGAAGATAGGGGATTGCACTGAAGCTTTCTTT
. | . | TRBJ1-1 | TRBV21-1 | CASSKDRGDRGGMNTEAFF | TGTGCCAGCAGCAAAGATAGAGGGGACAGGGGGGGTATGAACACTGAAGCTTTCTTT
TRBD2 | . | TRBJ2-2 | TRBV6-5 | CASSYGRVSTGELFF | TGTGCCAGCAGTTACGGGAGGGTATCTACCGGGGAGCTGTTTTTT
. | once | TRBJ1-1 | TRBV21-1 | CASSSNGYRGRDTEAFF | TGTGCCAGCAGCTCGAACGGCTACAGGGGGCGAGACACTGAAGCTTTCTTT
TRBD2 | . | TRBJ2-1 | TRBV30 | CAWSVLTSGTYNEQFF | TGTGCCTGGAGTGTATTAACTAGCGGGACCTACAATGAGCAGTTCTTC
TRBD2 | . | TRBJ2-1 | TRBV4-3 | CASNTVGPSGGSYNEQFF | TGCGCCAGCAACACGGTCGGCCCTAGCGGGGGCTCCTACAATGAGCAGTTCTTC
. | . | TRBJ2-3 | TRBV30 | CATSQGTDTQYF | TGTGCCACCTCACAGGGTACAGATACGCAGTATTTT
. | . | TRBJ1-2 | TRBV4-1 | CASSQEPGDYGYTF | TGCGCCAGCAGCCAAGAACCGGGGGACTATGGCTACACCTTC
TRBD2 | . | TRBJ2-7 | TRBV15 | CATSSRRRDYSYEQYF | TGTGCCACCAGCAGCCGAAGGAGGGACTACTCCTACGAGCAGTACTTC